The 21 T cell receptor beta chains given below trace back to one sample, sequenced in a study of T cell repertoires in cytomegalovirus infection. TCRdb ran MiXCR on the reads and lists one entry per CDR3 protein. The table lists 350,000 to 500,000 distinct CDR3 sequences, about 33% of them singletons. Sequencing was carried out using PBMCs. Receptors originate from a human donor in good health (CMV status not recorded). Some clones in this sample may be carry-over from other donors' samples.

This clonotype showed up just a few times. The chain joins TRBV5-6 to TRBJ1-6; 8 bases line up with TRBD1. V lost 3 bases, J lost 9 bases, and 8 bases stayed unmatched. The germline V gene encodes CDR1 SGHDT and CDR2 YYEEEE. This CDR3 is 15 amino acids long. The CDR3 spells CASSSPGQEGSPLHF. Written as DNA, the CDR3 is TGTGCCAGCAGCTCCCCGGGACAGGAGGGTTCACCCCTCCACTTT.

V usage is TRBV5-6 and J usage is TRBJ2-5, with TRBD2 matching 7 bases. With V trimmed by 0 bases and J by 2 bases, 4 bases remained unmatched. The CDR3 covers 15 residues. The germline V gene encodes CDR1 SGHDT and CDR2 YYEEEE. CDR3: CASSLAAGLQETQYF. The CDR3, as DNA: TGTGCCAGCAGCTTGGCAGCGGGGTTACAAGAGACCCAGTACTTC.

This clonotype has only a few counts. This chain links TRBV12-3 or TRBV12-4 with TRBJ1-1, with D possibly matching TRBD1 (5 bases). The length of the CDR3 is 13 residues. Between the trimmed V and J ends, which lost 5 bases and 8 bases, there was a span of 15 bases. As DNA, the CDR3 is TGTGCCAGCAGTCACACTAGGGGTGAGGAAGCTTTCTTT. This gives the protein CASSHTRGEEAFF.

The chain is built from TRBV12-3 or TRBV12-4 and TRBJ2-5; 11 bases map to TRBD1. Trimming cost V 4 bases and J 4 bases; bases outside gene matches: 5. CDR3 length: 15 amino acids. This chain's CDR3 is CASSSMGTGGETQYF. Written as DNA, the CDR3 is TGTGCCAGCAGTTCAATGGGGACAGGGGGAGAGACCCAGTACTTC.

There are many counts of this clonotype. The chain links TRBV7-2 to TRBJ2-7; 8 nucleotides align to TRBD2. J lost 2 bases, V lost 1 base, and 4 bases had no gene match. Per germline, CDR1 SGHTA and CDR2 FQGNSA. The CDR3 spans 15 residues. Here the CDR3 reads CASSLEVAGPYEQYF. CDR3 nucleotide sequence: TGTGCCAGCAGCTTAGAAGTAGCGGGGCCCTACGAGCAGTACTTC. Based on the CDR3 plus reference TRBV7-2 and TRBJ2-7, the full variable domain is GAGVSQSPSNKVTEKGKDVELRCDPISGHTALYWYRQSLGQGLEFLIYFQGNSAPDKSGLPSDRFSAERTGGSVSTLTIQRTQQEDSAVYLCASSLEVAGPYEQYFGPGTRLTVT.

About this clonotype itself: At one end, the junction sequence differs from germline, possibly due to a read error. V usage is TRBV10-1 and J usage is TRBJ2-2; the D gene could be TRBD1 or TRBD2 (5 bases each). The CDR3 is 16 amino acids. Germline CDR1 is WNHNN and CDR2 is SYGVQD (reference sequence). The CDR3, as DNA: TGCGCCAGCAGCGCCGCCGGGACGGAGAACACCGGGGAGTTGTTTTTT. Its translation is CASSAAGTENTGELFF.

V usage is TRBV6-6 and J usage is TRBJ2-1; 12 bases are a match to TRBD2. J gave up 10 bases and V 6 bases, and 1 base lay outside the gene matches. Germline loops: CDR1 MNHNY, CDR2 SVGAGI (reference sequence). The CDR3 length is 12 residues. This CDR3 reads CASRLAGGEQFF. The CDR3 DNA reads TGTGCCAGCAGACTAGCGGGGGGAGAGCAGTTCTTC.

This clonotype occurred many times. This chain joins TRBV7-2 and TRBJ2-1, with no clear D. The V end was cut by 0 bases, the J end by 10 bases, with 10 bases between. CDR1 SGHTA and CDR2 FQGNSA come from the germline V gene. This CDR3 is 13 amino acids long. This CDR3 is CASSLALPPEQFF. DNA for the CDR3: TGTGCCAGCAGCTTAGCGCTCCCCCCAGAGCAGTTCTTC.

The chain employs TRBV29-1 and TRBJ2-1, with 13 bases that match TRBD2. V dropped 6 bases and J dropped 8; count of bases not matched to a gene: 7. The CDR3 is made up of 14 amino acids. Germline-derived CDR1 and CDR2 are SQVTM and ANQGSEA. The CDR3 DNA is TGCAGCGTCGCGACTAGCGGGGGGATCTATGAGCAGTTCTTC. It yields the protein CSVATSGGIYEQFF.

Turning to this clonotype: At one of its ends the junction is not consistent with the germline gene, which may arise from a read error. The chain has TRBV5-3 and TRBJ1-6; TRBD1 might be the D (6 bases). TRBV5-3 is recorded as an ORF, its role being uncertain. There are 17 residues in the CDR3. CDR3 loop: CASSLAPKGGGNSPLHF. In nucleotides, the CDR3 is TGTGCCAGCAGCTTGGCACCTAAGGGGGGGGGTAATTCACCCCTCCACTTT.

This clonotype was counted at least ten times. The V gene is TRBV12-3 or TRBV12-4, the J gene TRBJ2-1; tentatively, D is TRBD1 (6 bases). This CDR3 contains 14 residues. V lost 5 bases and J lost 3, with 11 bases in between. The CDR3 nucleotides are TGTGCCAGCAGTAGTGGGGGCTTCTACAATGAGCAGTTCTTC. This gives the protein CASSSGGFYNEQFF.

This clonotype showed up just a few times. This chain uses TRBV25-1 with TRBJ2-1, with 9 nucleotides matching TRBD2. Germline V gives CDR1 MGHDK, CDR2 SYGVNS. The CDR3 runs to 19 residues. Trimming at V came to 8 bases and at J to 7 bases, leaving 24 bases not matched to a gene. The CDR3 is CASREGDTIETSGFNEQFF. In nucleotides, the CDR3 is TGTGCCAGCCGCGAGGGGGACACGATTGAGACTAGCGGATTTAATGAGCAGTTCTTC. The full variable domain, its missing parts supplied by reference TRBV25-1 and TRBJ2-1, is EADIYQTPRYLVIGTGKKITLECSQTMGHDKMYWYQQDPGMELHLIHYSYGVNSTEKGDLSSESTVSRIRTEHFPLTLESARPSHTSQYLCASREGDTIETSGFNEQFFGPGTRLTVL.

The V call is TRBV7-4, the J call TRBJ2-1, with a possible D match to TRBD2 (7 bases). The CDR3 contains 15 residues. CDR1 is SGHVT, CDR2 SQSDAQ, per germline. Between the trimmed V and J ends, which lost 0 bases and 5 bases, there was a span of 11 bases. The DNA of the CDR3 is TGTGCCAGCAGCTTAGCGGGGGGGGCTAACAATGAGCAGTTCTTC. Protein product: CASSLAGGANNEQFF.

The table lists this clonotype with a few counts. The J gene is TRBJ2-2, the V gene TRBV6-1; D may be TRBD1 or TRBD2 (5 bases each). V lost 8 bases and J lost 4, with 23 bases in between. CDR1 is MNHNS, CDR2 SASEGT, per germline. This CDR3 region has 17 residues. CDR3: CASCPYTAKGTTGELFF. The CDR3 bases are TGTGCCAGCTGCCCTTACACAGCCAAGGGGACCACCGGGGAGCTGTTTTTT.

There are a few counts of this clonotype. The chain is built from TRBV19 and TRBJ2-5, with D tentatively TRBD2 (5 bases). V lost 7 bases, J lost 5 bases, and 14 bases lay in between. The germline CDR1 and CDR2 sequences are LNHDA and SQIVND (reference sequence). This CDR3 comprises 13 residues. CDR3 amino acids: CASKPSGWETQYF. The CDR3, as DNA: TGTGCCAGTAAACCGTCGGGGTGGGAGACCCAGTACTTC.

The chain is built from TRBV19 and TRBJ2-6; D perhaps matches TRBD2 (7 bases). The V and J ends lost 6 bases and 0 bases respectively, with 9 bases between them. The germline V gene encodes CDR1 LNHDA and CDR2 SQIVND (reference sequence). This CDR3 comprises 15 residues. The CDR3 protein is CASRGGASGANVLTF. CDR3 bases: TGTGCCAGTAGAGGGGGGGCCTCTGGGGCCAACGTCCTGACTTTC.

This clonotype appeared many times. The CDR3 region is CASSRQGRGNQPQHF. The CDR3 DNA reads as TGTGCCAGCAGTCGCCAGGGCAGGGGGAATCAGCCCCAGCATTTT. The V gene is TRBV6-2 or TRBV6-3, the J gene TRBJ1-5; 7 bases fit TRBD1. V lost 5 bases and J lost 4; bases outside the gene matches: 8. The CDR3 has 15 amino acids. CDR1 and CDR2 from the germline V gene are MNHEY and SVGEGT.

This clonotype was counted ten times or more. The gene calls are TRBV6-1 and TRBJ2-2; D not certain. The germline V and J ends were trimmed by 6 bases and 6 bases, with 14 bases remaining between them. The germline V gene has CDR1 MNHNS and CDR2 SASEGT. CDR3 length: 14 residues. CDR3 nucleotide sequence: TGTGCCAGCAGCTCTGGGTCTAAACCCGGGGAGCTGTTTTTT. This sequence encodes CASSSGSKPGELFF.

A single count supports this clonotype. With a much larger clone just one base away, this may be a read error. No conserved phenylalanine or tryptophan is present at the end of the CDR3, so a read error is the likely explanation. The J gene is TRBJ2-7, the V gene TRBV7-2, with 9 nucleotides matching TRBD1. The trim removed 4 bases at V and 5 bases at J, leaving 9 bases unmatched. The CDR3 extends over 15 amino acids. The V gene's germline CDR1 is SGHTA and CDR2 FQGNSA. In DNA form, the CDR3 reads TGTGCCAGCAGCTCTGCCGGGACAGGGCTAAACGAGCAGTACTCC. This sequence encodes CASSSAGTGLNEQYS.

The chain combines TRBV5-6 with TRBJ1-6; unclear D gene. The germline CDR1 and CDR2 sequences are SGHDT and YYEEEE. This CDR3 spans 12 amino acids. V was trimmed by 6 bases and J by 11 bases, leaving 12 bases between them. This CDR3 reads CASNSLDAPLHF. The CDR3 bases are TGTGCCAGCAATTCCCTCGACGCACCCCTCCACTTT. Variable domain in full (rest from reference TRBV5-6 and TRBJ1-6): DAGVTQSPTHLIKTRGQQVTLRCSPKSGHDTVSWYQQALGQGPQFIFQYYEEEERQRGNFPDRFSGHQFPNYSSELNVNALLLGDSALYLCASNSLDAPLHFGNGTRLTVT.

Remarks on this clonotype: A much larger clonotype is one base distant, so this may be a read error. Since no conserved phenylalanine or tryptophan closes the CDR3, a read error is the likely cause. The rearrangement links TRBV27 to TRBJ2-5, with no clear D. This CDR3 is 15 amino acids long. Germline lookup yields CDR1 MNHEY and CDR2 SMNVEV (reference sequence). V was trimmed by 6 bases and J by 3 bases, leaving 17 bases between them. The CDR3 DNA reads TGTGCCAGCAGCGGCCGATGGACCGTGAAAGAGACCCAGTACCTC. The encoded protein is CASSGRWTVKETQYL.